This T cell receptor (beta chain) appears in the sequencing data of a study of shared clonotypes between healthy human individuals. This CDR3 is built from 15 residues. Germline V gene sequence: CDR1 SGHAT, CDR2 FQDESV (reference sequence). With 6 bases clipped from V and 9 bases from J, the junction kept 12 bases outside the gene matches. In replicate PCRs of sorted subsets, around 200 ng DNA, approximately 30,000 T cell genomes, was used. Some clones are missing from TCRdb's copy, which holds only in-frame ones; the method was immunoSEQ multiplex PCR. This table has hundreds of thousands of clones, about nine tenths appearing once.

The source of this sequence is a man younger than 30 in good health. The sample taken for sequencing was memory CD8+ T cells sorted from blood. As for subset: CD45RO+ cells pooled with CCR7-negative TemRA cells. J is TRBJ2-1 and V is TRBV11-1; 9 nucleotides align to TRBD1. The DNA for the CDR3 is TGTGCCAGCAGTAAACCGGGACAGGGTGCTGGTGAGCAGTTCTTC. This translates into CASSKPGQGAGEQFF.